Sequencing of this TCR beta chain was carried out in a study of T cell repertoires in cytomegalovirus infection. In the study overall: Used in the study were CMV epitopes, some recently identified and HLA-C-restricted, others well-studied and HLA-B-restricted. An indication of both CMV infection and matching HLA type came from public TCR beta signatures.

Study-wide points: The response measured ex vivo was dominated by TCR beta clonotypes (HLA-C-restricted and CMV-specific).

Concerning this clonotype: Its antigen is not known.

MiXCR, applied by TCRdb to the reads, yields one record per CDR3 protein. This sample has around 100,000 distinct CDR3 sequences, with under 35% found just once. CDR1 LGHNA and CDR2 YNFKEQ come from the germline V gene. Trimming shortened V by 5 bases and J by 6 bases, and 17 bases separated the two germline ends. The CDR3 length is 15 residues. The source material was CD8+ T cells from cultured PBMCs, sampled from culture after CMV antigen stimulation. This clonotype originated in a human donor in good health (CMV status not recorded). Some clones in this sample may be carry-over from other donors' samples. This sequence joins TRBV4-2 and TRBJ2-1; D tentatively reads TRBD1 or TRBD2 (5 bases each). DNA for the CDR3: TGTGCCAGCAGCTCGAAGGCGTATGGGGGCAATGAGCAGTTCTTC. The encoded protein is CASSSKAYGGNEQFF.